Below, one T cell receptor (beta chain) is given with its context. The CDR3 is 15 residues long. Trimming cost V 6 bases and J 2 bases; bases outside gene matches: 7. The V gene's germline CDR1 is MNHEY and CDR2 SVGAGI. This sample was included in a study of beta chain features in type 1 diabetes. Expressed TCRB transcripts were sequenced, since all the RNA that had been isolated was reverse transcribed. TCRdb's copy holds only in-frame clones and misses some; the assay was immunoSEQ multiplex PCR. Of roughly 180,000 clones listed, 10% to 15% are singletons. Material: central memory CD4+ T cells from blood. This clonotype originated in a young woman in good health. This chain connects TRBV6-5 to TRBJ1-5; 7 bases line up with TRBD1. The CDR3 protein is CASRMTGYGNQPQHF. CDR3 coding DNA: TGTGCCAGCAGGATGACAGGGTATGGCAATCAGCCCCAGCATTTT.